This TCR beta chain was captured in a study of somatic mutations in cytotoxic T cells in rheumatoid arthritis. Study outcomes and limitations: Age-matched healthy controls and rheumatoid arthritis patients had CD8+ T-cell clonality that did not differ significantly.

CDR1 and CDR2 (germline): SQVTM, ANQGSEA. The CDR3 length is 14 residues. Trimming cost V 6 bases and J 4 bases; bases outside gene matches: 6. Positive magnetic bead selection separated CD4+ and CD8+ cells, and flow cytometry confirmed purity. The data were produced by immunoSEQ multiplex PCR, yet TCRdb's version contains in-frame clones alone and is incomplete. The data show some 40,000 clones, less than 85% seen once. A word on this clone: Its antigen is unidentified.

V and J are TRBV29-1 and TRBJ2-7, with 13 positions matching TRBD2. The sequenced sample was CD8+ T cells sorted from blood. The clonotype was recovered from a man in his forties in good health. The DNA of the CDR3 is TGCAGCGTAGCCGGGACTAGCGGGATATACGAGCAGTACTTC. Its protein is CSVAGTSGIYEQYF.